The 27 T cell receptor beta chains below come from one sample, sequenced in a study of blood T cell repertoires in COVID-19. Repertoires were generated with immunoSEQ multiplex PCR, while TCRdb's copy carries only in-frame clones and drops some. The sample includes some 170,000 clones, 82% of them seen just once. Sequencing was carried out using peripheral blood. Receptors were obtained from a woman aged 70-85 years with acute or convalescent COVID-19.

V usage is TRBV3-1 (or the pseudogene TRBV3-2) and J usage is TRBJ2-5; 8 positions agree with TRBD2. The V segment lost 0 bases and the J segment 5 bases; nucleotides outside the gene matches: 11. The germline V gene has CDR1 LGHDT and CDR2 YNNKEL (reference sequence). CDR3 length equals 17 residues. In nucleotides, the CDR3 is TGTGCCAGCAGCCAAGATTTTGAGCGGGAGACTGGGGAGACCCAGTACTTC. The encoded protein is CASSQDFERETGETQYF.

This chain uses TRBV27 with TRBJ2-2; TRBD1 aligns across 7 bases. J was trimmed by 4 bases and V by 6 bases; bases with no gene match: 8. The CDR3 totals 15 residues. The germline V gene encodes CDR1 MNHEY and CDR2 SMNVEV (reference sequence). CDR3: CASSRSDRVTGELFF. CDR3 nucleotide sequence: TGTGCCAGCAGCCGTTCAGACAGGGTCACCGGGGAGCTGTTTTTT.

This chain uses TRBV5-6 with TRBJ2-6, with D possibly being TRBD1 (6 bases). The CDR3 contains 16 residues. CDR1 and CDR2 (germline): SGHDT, YYEEEE. V was pared by 2 bases and J by 4 bases, with 13 bases between. Written as DNA, the CDR3 is TGTGCCAGCAGCTTAGAAACAGGGTCCGGGGCCAACGTCCTGACTTTC. It is translated as CASSLETGSGANVLTF.

The V gene is TRBV23-1, the J gene TRBJ1-2; 11 bases line up with TRBD1. TRBV23-1 is marked as an open reading frame, function uncertain. The CDR3 loop spans 14 amino acids. After removal of 7 bases from V and 4 bases from J, the junction contained 5 bases not matched to a gene. The CDR3 region is CASKRTGGIYGYTF. The DNA for the CDR3 is TGCGCCAGCAAACGGACAGGGGGCATCTATGGCTACACCTTC.

J is TRBJ2-5 and V is TRBV7-2, with TRBD2 matching over 15 bases. This CDR3 region has 16 residues. In germline, CDR1 is SGHTA, CDR2 FQGNSA. V was pared by 6 bases and J by 2 bases, with 4 bases of the junction left unmatched. CDR3 loop: CASSQGLAGGQETQYF. In DNA form, the CDR3 reads TGTGCCAGCAGTCAAGGACTAGCGGGGGGGCAAGAGACCCAGTACTTC.

The rearrangement uses TRBV27 and TRBJ1-2, with 9 positions matching TRBD1. Trimming removed 9 bases from V and 6 bases from J; junction bases left unmatched: 8. Germline CDR1 MNHEY, CDR2 SMNVEV (reference sequence). The CDR3 sequence is 13 residues long. CDR3 amino acids: CASRWGQGDGYTF. For the CDR3, the DNA is TGTGCCAGTCGTTGGGGACAGGGTGATGGCTACACCTTC.

Comments on this clone: Within the sample, other DNA sequences also encode this same CDR3. The J gene is TRBJ1-2, the V gene TRBV7-2; 7 bases agree with TRBD1. There are 14 residues in the CDR3. The V gene end was trimmed by 1 base and the J gene end by 4 bases; junction bases not matched to a gene: 3. CDR1 is SGHTA and CDR2 is FQGNSA in the germline V gene. CDR3 sequence reads: CASSLGQGRYGYTF. DNA for the CDR3: TGTGCCAGCAGCTTAGGACAGGGCCGCTATGGCTACACCTTC.

As concerns this clone: One junction end does not reproduce the germline sequence, and a read error may be involved. The rearrangement links TRBV4-3 to TRBJ2-2; TRBD1 matches at 9 bases. This CDR3 is built from 17 residues. The germline V gene encodes CDR1 LGHNA and CDR2 YSLEER. The CDR3 loop is CASSRTAQGANTGELFF. CDR3 DNA sequence: TGCGCCAGCAGCCGGACTGCACAGGGGGCAAACACTGGGGAGCTGTTTTTT.

Here the CDR3 reads CASSADTSTDTQYF. The CDR3, as DNA: TGTGCCAGCTCTGCGGACACTAGCACAGATACGCAGTATTTT. The chain couples TRBV2 to TRBJ2-3, with a tentative D call TRBD1 (5 bases). The CDR3 length is 14 residues. Per the germline V gene, CDR1 is SNHLY and CDR2 is FYNNEI. The germline V and J ends were trimmed by 8 bases and 0 bases, with 12 bases remaining between them. Drawing the rest from reference TRBV2 and TRBJ2-3, the complete variable domain is EPEVTQTPSHQVTQMGQEVILRCVPISNHLYFYWYRQILGQKVEFLVSFYNNEISEKSEIFDDQFSVERPDGSNFTLKIRSTKLEDSAMYFCASSADTSTDTQYFGPGTRLTVL.

As to this clone: A single base separates this from a much larger clone, so it may be a read error. V and J are TRBV6-1 and TRBJ1-5, with D hard to call. Germline lookup yields CDR1 MNHNS and CDR2 SASEGT. CDR3 length: 13 amino acids. CDR3 sequence reads: CVSSERRNQPQHF. CDR3 in DNA: TGTGTCAGCAGTGAAAGGCGGAATCAGCCCCAGCATTTT.

The rearrangement joins TRBV13 to TRBJ1-1, with D possibly TRBD1 on 5 matching bases. Germline V gene sequence: CDR1 PRHDT, CDR2 FYEKMQ (reference sequence). This CDR3 is 13 amino acids long. Trimming stripped 5 bases from V and 1 base from J, with 8 bases between. CDR3 nucleotide sequence: TGTGCCAGCAGCCTGACAGCGAACACTGAAGCTTTCTTT. Protein sequence: CASSLTANTEAFF.

This chain connects TRBV4-3 to TRBJ2-3; 9 positions agree with TRBD1. CDR1 and CDR2 (germline): LGHNA, YSLEER. The CDR3 consists of 16 residues. V shed 1 base and J 7 bases; nucleotides not matched to a gene: 9. CDR3 DNA: TGCGCCAGCAGCCAAGGGCCGGGACAGGGATCTTATACGCAGTATTTT. Translating gives CASSQGPGQGSYTQYF.

The rearrangement links TRBV28 to TRBJ1-6; maybe TRBD1 (6 bases). Between the trimmed V and J ends, which lost 6 bases and 5 bases, there was a span of 14 bases. Germline-derived CDR1 and CDR2 are MDHEN and SYDVKM. This CDR3 region has 15 residues. The CDR3, as DNA: TGTGCCAGCAGCCTGCCGGGACAAGATAATTCACCCCTCCACTTT. Protein product: CASSLPGQDNSPLHF.

This clone appeared a single time. In nucleotides, the CDR3 is TGTGCCAGCTCACCAGGGACAGTGGGCGCAGCTTTCTTT. Translating it yields CASSPGTVGAAFF. The rearrangement uses TRBV18 and TRBJ1-1; TRBD1 agrees at 7 bases. V shed 2 bases and J 10 bases; nucleotides not matched to a gene: 7. Germline V gene data show CDR1 as KGHSH and CDR2 as LQKENI. The CDR3 length is 13 residues.

The chain has TRBV29-1 and TRBJ2-3; unclear D gene. Germline CDR1 SQVTM, CDR2 ANQGSEA. Trimming removed 4 bases from V and 2 bases from J, with 10 bases in between. This CDR3 has 13 amino acids. In nucleotides, the CDR3 is TGCAGCGTTGGCCCTCGAGTCACAGATACGCAGTATTTT. It encodes CSVGPRVTDTQYF.

The V call is TRBV28, the J call TRBJ2-2; TRBD1 matches 12 bases. CDR1 MDHEN and CDR2 SYDVKM come from the germline V gene. V was clipped by 3 bases and J by 6 bases; unmatched bases: 11. The length of the CDR3 is 18 residues. CDR3 amino acids: CASSFRDRGLYEPGELFF. DNA for the CDR3: TGTGCCAGCAGTTTCCGGGACAGGGGGCTCTATGAGCCCGGGGAGCTGTTTTTT.

The chain recombines TRBV3-1 (or the pseudogene TRBV3-2) with TRBJ1-5, with TRBD1 matching over 9 bases. The J segment lost 6 bases and the V segment lost 8 bases, leaving 2 bases of the junction unmatched. CDR3 length equals 12 residues. Germline-derived CDR1 and CDR2 are LGHDT and YNNKEL (reference sequence). CDR3 in DNA: TGTGCCAGCGCGACAGGGGGTCAGCCCCAGCATTTT. Amino acids: CASATGGQPQHF.

This clone occurred a few times. The chain employs TRBV5-4 and TRBJ1-4; 7 nucleotides agree with TRBD1. The CDR3 is 14 amino acids. After removal of 0 bases from V and 11 bases from J, the junction contained 7 bases not matched to a gene. The germline V gene has CDR1 SGHNT and CDR2 YYREEE (reference sequence). The CDR3 loop is CASSLDRGMDKLFF. The CDR3 DNA is TGTGCCAGCAGCTTGGACAGGGGTATGGACAAACTGTTTTTT.

The chain joins TRBV3-1 (or the pseudogene TRBV3-2) to TRBJ2-3; D not resolved. V was clipped by 5 bases and J by 2 bases, with 23 bases between them. The CDR3 contains 18 residues. Germline values: CDR1 LGHDT, CDR2 YNNKEL (reference sequence). CDR3: CASSGFFSEETATDTQYF. The CDR3 region has the DNA TGTGCCAGCAGCGGGTTCTTTTCTGAGGAGACCGCCACAGATACGCAGTATTTT.

The CDR3 nucleotides read TGTGCCAGCAGTTACTCGAATCAGGGGGATCAGCCCCAGCATTTT. This codes for CASSYSNQGDQPQHF. This sequence joins TRBV6-5 and TRBJ1-5; 7 bases are shared with TRBD1. J gave up 5 bases and V 0 bases, and 4 bases lay outside the gene matches. Germline assignment: CDR1 MNHEY and CDR2 SVGAGI. The CDR3 contains 15 residues.

The chain recombines TRBV19 with TRBJ1-4, with a tentative D call TRBD1 (5 bases). Germline V gene data show CDR1 as LNHDA and CDR2 as SQIVND (reference sequence). V dropped 3 bases and J dropped 8 bases, with 16 bases sitting between them. The CDR3 is made up of 15 amino acids. As DNA, the CDR3 is TGTGCCAGTAGTATTGTTTCCAGGGAGGGCGAAAAACTGTTTTTT. This gives the protein CASSIVSREGEKLFF.

DNA of the CDR3: TGTGCCAGCAGTTTTACGAGAGGCTACACCTTC. The encoded protein is CASSFTRGYTF. The chain recombines TRBV28 with TRBJ1-2; no clear D gene. CDR3 length: 11 residues. In germline, CDR1 is MDHEN, CDR2 SYDVKM. The germline V and J ends were trimmed by 3 bases and 8 bases, with 7 bases remaining between them.

CDR3 bases: TGTGCCAGCAGCTTATACGGGGGACCGAACACCGGGGAGCTGTTTTTT. Amino acids: CASSLYGGPNTGELFF. The chain is built from TRBV7-2 and TRBJ2-2, with D perhaps matching TRBD2 (6 bases). CDR1 is SGHTA and CDR2 is FQGNSA in the germline V gene. Deletions cut 2 bases from V and 0 bases from J, with 10 bases between. The CDR3 extends over 16 amino acids.

This clone was seen just once. The gene calls are TRBV20-1 and TRBJ2-7; D may be TRBD2 (6 bases). Germline V gives CDR1 DFQATT, CDR2 SNEGSKA (reference sequence). The V end lost 3 bases, the J end lost 2 bases, and 14 bases lay between the germline ends. This CDR3 has 14 residues. DNA for the CDR3: TGCAGTGCTAGTCTTCCTAGCGTAACCTACGAGCAGTACTTC. This gives the protein CSASLPSVTYEQYF.

This rearrangement joins TRBV9 to TRBJ2-5; perhaps TRBD1 as D (5 bases). The CDR3 consists of 14 residues. Germline-derived CDR1 and CDR2 are SGDLS and YYNGEE. Between the trimmed V and J ends, which lost 4 bases and 1 base, there was a span of 11 bases. CDR3 region: CASSPRQSQETQYF. CDR3 sequence (DNA): TGTGCCAGCAGCCCCAGACAGTCCCAAGAGACCCAGTACTTC.

V gene TRBV9 combines with J gene TRBJ2-1; 9 positions agree with TRBD2. Germline-derived CDR1 and CDR2 are SGDLS and YYNGEE. The CDR3 is made up of 13 amino acids. The ends lost 4 bases at V and 8 bases at J; junction bases unmatched: 4. CDR3 loop: CASSSSGGYEQFF. CDR3 sequence (DNA): TGTGCCAGCAGCTCGAGCGGGGGGTATGAGCAGTTCTTC.

V gene TRBV30 combines with J gene TRBJ2-5; D call uncertain. The germline CDR1 and CDR2 sequences are GTSNPN and SVGIG (reference sequence). This CDR3 is 13 amino acids long. Between the trimmed V and J ends, which lost 0 bases and 1 base, there was a span of 6 bases. The CDR3 DNA reads TGTGCCTGGAGTGTGAACAGCCAAGAGACCCAGTACTTC. Translating gives CAWSVNSQETQYF.